This T cell receptor (beta chain) is from a study of a mutant IDH1 vaccine in newly diagnosed glioma. Study-level results: Vaccination induced immune responses in 85% to 95% of patients.

Specified time point: week 47, end of study. All doses held 300 ug of mutant IDH1 20-mer peptide, with topical imiquimod. Produced via immunoSEQ multiplex PCR; TCRdb's table is partial and in-frame only. Of approximately 37,000 clones listed, less than 85% were seen once; the top ten hold about 19%. Per the germline V gene, CDR1 is SGHRS and CDR2 is YFSETQ. Unmatched junction bases numbered 10, after V lost 0 bases and J lost 2 bases. The CDR3 totals 18 residues. A remark on this clone: Its antigen is unidentified.

This clonotype originated in a man aged 18 to 35 with glioma. Some clones in this sample may be carry-over from other donors' samples. The J gene is TRBJ2-3, the V gene TRBV5-1, with 9 bases matching TRBD1. The sequencing here drew on PBMCs, taken from a glioma patient whose treatment included an IDH1 peptide vaccine. As DNA, the CDR3 is TGCGCCAGCAGCTTGGCGGGACAGGGTGGGGCCCCCACAGATACGCAGTATTTT. As protein: CASSLAGQGGAPTDTQYF.